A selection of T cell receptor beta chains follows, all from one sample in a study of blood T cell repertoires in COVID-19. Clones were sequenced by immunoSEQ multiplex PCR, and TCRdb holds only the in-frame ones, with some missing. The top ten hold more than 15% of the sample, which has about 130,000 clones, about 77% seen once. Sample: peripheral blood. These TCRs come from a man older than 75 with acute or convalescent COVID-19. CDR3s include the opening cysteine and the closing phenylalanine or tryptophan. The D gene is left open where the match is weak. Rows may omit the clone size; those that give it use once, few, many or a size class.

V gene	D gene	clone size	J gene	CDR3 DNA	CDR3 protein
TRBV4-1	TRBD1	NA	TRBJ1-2	TGCGCCAGCAGCCCGGGACAGGGGGCGTTGGGCTACACCTTC	CASSPGQGALGYTF
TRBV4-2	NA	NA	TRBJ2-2	TGTGCCAGCAGCCAAGATGTGGCAGGGGCCAGGGAGCTGTTTTTT	CASSQDVAGARELFF
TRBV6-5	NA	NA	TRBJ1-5	TGTGCCAGCACCGGGGTACGGAATCAGCCCCAGCATTTT	CASTGVRNQPQHF
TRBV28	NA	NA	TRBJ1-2	TGTGCCAGCAGTGAGGGAGCGAACTATGGCTACACCTTC	CASSEGANYGYTF
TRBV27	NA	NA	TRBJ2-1	TGTGCCAGCAGTCGACCGGGGAAAACTGAGCAGTTCTTC	CASSRPGKTEQFF
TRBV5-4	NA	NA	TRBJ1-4	TGTGCCAGCAGCTATGGGCAGCGGGAAAAACTGTTTTTT	CASSYGQREKLFF
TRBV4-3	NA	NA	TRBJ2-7	TGCGCCAGCAGCCAAACATATCGACAGAAATCACGGGAGAACGAGCAGTACTTC	CASSQTYRQKSRENEQYF
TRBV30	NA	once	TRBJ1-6	TGTGCCTGGAGTGTCGCCGGTAATTCACCCCTCCACTTT	CAWSVAGNSPLHF
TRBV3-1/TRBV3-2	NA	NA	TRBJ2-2	TGTGCCAGCAGCCAAGTCTACCCCGGGGAGCTGTTTTTT	CASSQVYPGELFF
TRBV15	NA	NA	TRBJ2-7	TGTGCCACCAGCAGAGAAGGCGGTCACGAGCAGTACTTC	CATSREGGHEQYF
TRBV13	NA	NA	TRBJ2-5	TGTGCCAGCAGCCTAAACCGAGAGACCCAGTACTTC	CASSLNRETQYF
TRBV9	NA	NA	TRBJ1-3	TGTGCCAGCAGCCCGGGGAGTGGAGGAAACACCATATATTTT	CASSPGSGGNTIYF
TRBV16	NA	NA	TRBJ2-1	TGTGCCAGCAGCCACGGCGGGGGCCCCACCTACAATGAGCAGTTCTTC	CASSHGGGPTYNEQFF
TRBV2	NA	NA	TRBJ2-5	TGTGCCAGCAGTGAAGCGCTTCCGAGACAGCAAGAGACCCAGTACTTC	CASSEALPRQQETQYF
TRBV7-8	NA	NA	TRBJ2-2	TGTGCCAGCAGCTCCTTCGACTTGGGTAACGGGGAGCTGTTTTTT	CASSSFDLGNGELFF
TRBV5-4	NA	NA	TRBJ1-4	TGTGCCAGCAGCTTGGCTGCAACTAATGAAAAACTGTTTTTT	CASSLAATNEKLFF
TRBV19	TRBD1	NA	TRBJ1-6	TGTGCCAGTAGTATAGGGGGACAGCATAATTCACCCCTCCACTTT	CASSIGGQHNSPLHF
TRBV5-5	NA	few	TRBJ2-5	TGTGCCAGCAGCCGCCAAGAGACCCAGTACTTC	CASSRQETQYF
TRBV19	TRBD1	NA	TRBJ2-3	TGTGCCAGTAGTATAGTTACCGGACAGGGCGGAGATACGCAGTATTTT	CASSIVTGQGGDTQYF
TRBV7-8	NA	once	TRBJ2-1	TGTGCCAGCAGCTTAAGCGTTGGAGCTGAGCAGTTCTTC	CASSLSVGAEQFF
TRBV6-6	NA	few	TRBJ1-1	TGTGCCAGCAGTTACTCCGCGGCGGGGAACGAAGCTTTCTTT	CASSYSAAGNEAFF
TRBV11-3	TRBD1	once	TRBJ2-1	TGTGCCAGCAGCTCGGACAGGGGGCGATCGAATGAGCAGTTCTTC	CASSSDRGRSNEQFF
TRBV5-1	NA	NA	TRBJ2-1	TGCGCCAGCAGCTTGCAGGGCCCCGCCTATTACAATGAGCAGTTCTTC	CASSLQGPAYYNEQFF
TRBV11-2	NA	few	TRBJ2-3	TGTGCCAGCAGCCTGCTGATCGGGGGTTCCACAGATACGCAGTATTTT	CASSLLIGGSTDTQYF
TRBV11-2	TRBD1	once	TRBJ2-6	TGTGCCAGCAGCCCTGGCCGGGACAGGGGCCTCTCTGGGGCCAACGTCCTGACTTTC	CASSPGRDRGLSGANVLTF
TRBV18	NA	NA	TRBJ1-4	TGTGCCAGCTCACCACGAGGGCAGACTGCAACTAATGAAAAACTGTTTTTT	CASSPRGQTATNEKLFF
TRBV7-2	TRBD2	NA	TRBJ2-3	TGTGCCAGCAGCTTTTACACGACTAGCGGGGGACCGGCAGATACGCAGTATTTT	CASSFYTTSGGPADTQYF
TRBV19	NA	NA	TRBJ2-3	TGTGCCAGTAGTATTTTCATTTCGACGCGGAACCCAGATACGCAGTATTTT	CASSIFISTRNPDTQYF
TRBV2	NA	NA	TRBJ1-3	TGTGCCAGCAGTTACTCTGGAAACACCATATATTTT	CASSYSGNTIYF
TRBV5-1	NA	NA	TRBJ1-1	TGCGCCAGCAGTCTTACTGATTTCTCTGAAGCTTTCTTT	CASSLTDFSEAFF
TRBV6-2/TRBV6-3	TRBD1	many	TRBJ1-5	TGTGCCAGCAGTTCCGGACAGGCTCGGCCTAATCAGCCCCAGCATTTT	CASSSGQARPNQPQHF
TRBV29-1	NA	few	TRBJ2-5	TGCAGCGTTGACCACTGGGAGACCCAGTACTTC	CSVDHWETQYF
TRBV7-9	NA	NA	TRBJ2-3	TGTGCCAGCAGTTTGCGGGCCGACACAGATACGCAGTATTTT	CASSLRADTDTQYF
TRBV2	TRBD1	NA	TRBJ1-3	TGTGCCAGCAGTGGACAGGGAGGCTCTGGAAACACCATATATTTT	CASSGQGGSGNTIYF
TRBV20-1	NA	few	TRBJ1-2	TGCCTACTTCTCTCTGGCTACACCTTC	CLLLSGYTF
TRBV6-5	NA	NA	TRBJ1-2	TGTGCCAGCAGTTACTCGGGGGGGGATCCCTACACCTTC	CASSYSGGDPYTF
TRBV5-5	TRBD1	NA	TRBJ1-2	TGTGCCAGCAGCTTGGTTGCAGGGGGTTGGAATGGCTACACCTTC	CASSLVAGGWNGYTF
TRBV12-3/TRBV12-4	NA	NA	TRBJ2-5	TGTGCCAGCACCGTGGGGGGGACCCAGTACTTC	CASTVGGTQYF
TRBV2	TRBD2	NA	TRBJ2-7	TGTGCCAGCAATAGACTAGCGGGGAGCGAGCAGTACTTC	CASNRLAGSEQYF
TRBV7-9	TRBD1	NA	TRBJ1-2	TGTGCCAGCAGATACACCGGGACAGGGGGTAGTGGCTACACCTTC	CASRYTGTGGSGYTF
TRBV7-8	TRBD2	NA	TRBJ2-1	TGTGCCAGCAGCTTAGGGTCCCGGGGGGGCCACAATGAGCAGTTCTTC	CASSLGSRGGHNEQFF
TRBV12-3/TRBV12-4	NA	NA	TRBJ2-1	TGTGCCAGCAGTTCCGGGGCCTACAATGAGCAGTTCTTC	CASSSGAYNEQFF
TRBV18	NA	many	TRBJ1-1	TGTGCCAGCTCACCACCGGAGCGGACTGAAGCTTTCTTT	CASSPPERTEAFF
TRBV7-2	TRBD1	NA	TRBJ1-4	TGTGCCAGCAGCGCCGGGACAGTTGGAGAAAAACTGTTTTTT	CASSAGTVGEKLFF
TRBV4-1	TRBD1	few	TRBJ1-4	TGCGCCAGCAGCCATAACCTAGGACAGGGGAGGCCTAATGAAAAACTGTTTTTT	CASSHNLGQGRPNEKLFF
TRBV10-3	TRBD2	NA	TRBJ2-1	TGTGCCATCAGCGGGACTAGCGGGGGGGCCGGTGAGCAGTTCTTC	CAISGTSGGAGEQFF
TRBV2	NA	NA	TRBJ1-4	TGTGCCAGCAGTAAGACAGAGAATGAAAAACTGTTTTTT	CASSKTENEKLFF
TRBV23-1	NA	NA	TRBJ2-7	TGCGCCAGCAGTCAATCCGGTGTGCTTCCGAGCTACGAGCAGTACTTC	CASSQSGVLPSYEQYF
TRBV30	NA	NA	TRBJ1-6	TGTGCCTGGAGAAGGTTGGAGAATAATTCACCCCTCCACTTT	CAWRRLENNSPLHF